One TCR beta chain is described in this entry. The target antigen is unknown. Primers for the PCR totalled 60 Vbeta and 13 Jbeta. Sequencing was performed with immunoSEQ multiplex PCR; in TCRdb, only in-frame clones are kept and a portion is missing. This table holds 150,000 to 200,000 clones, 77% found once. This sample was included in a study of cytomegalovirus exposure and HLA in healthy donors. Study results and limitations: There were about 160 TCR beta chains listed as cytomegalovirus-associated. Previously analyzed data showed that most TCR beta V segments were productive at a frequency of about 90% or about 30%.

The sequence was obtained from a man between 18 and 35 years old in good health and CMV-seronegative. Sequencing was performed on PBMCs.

This CDR3 is CASSYRGIGVEAFF. The CDR3 DNA is TGTGCCAGCAGTTACCGGGGTATTGGGGTTGAAGCTTTCTTT. This chain connects TRBV6-5 to TRBJ1-1; D is ambiguous. V was shortened by 2 bases and J by 7 bases, with 14 bases between the two germline ends. The CDR3 contains 14 residues. CDR1 is MNHEY, CDR2 SVGAGI, per germline.